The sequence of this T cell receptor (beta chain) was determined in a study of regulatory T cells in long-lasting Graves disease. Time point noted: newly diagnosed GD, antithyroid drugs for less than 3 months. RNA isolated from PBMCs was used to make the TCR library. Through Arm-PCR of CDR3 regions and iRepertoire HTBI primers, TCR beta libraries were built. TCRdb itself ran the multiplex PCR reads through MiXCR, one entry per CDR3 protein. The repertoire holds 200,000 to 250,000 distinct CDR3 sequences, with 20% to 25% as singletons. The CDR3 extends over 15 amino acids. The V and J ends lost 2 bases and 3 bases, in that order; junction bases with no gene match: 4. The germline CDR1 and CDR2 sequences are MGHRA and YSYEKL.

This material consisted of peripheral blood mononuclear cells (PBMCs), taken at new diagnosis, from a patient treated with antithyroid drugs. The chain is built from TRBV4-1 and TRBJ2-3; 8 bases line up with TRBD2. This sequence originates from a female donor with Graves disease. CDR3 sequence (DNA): TGCGCCAGCAGCCAAACACTAGCGGAAACAGATACGCAGTATTTT. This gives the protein CASSQTLAETDTQYF.